This T cell receptor (beta chain) derives from a study of blood T cell repertoires in COVID-19. For the study at large: Samples of COVID-19 (acute and convalescent) were obtained from the United States, Italy and Spain.

The CDR3 loop spans 16 amino acids. Germline lookup yields CDR1 MNHEY and CDR2 SVGEGT. V lost 3 bases to trimming and J lost 5 bases; unmatched junction nucleotides: 9. This table comes from immunoSEQ multiplex PCR, and its TCRdb copy is limited to in-frame clones, with some not included. The sample lists about 480,000 clones, 80% to 90% seen once, with roughly 0.92% in the top ten. The clonotype was recovered from a man between 18 and 29 years old with COVID-19, enrolled during active disease. Sequencing used peripheral blood. V and J are TRBV6-2 or TRBV6-3 and TRBJ2-3, with 9 bases that match TRBD2. CDR3 residues: CASSYRGGGAEDTQYF. Written as DNA, the CDR3 is TGTGCCAGCAGTTATCGGGGCGGGGGGGCAGAAGATACGCAGTATTTT.